Listed below are T cell receptor beta chains from one sample, sequenced in a study of shared T cell receptors in the human thymus. Profiling relied on immunoSEQ multiplex PCR, and the TCRdb table lists in-frame clones only, not all of them. The repertoire holds 500,000 to 550,000 clones, with about 80% as singletons. The sample also formed part of further work on human thymus T cells.

Sequencing was carried out using thymocytes. Source of these receptors: a boy under two years old with a congenital heart defect. The CDR3 runs from the conserved cysteine through the conserved F or W. The D gene is left open where the match is weak. Size values are once, few and many counts, or a class for expanded clones, and some rows have none.

V gene: TRBV4-3
clone size: -
J gene: TRBJ2-7
D gene: TRBD2
CDR3 DNA: TGCGCCAGCAGCCAAGAGCTAGCGGGATTCTCCTACGAGCAGTACTTC
CDR3 protein: CASSQELAGFSYEQYF

V gene: TRBV4-1
clone size: -
J gene: TRBJ2-3
D gene: TRBD2
CDR3 DNA: TGCGCCAGCAGCCAAGATCGCGGGGGGTGGGAGGGATCGGGGACAGATACGCAGTATTTT
CDR3 protein: CASSQDRGGWEGSGTDTQYF

V gene: TRBV6-1
clone size: -
J gene: TRBJ2-7
D gene: TRBD2
CDR3 DNA: TGTGCCAGCAGTGGGGGGGGACTAGCGGGTCGTCATTCCTACGAGCAGTACTTC
CDR3 protein: CASSGGGLAGRHSYEQYF

V gene: TRBV5-1
clone size: -
J gene: TRBJ2-7
D gene: TRBD2
CDR3 DNA: TGCGCCAGCAGTAGCGGGAGGACTACCTACGAGCAGTACTTC
CDR3 protein: CASSSGRTTYEQYF

V gene: TRBV19
clone size: -
J gene: TRBJ2-3
D gene: TRBD1
CDR3 DNA: TGTGCCAGTAGTCGGACAGGGGGCATAACAGATACGCAGTATTTT
CDR3 protein: CASSRTGGITDTQYF

V gene: TRBV13
clone size: -
J gene: TRBJ2-5
D gene: TRBD1
CDR3 DNA: TGTGCCAGCAGCTTAGGCCTAAACGGACAGGGGACAGAGACCCAGTACTTC
CDR3 protein: CASSLGLNGQGTETQYF

V gene: TRBV2
clone size: few
J gene: TRBJ1-1
D gene: -
CDR3 DNA: TGTGCCAGCAGTGGCCACGGGGGGCGGACTGAAGCTTTCTTT
CDR3 protein: CASSGHGGRTEAFF

V gene: TRBV7-2
clone size: -
J gene: TRBJ2-2
D gene: TRBD2
CDR3 DNA: TGTGCCACTGTTCCAGCGGGAGCCACCGGGGAGCTGTTTTTT
CDR3 protein: CATVPAGATGELFF

V gene: TRBV28
clone size: -
J gene: TRBJ2-7
D gene: TRBD1
CDR3 DNA: TGTGCCAGCAGTTCAAAACCGGGACAGGGGGTGTACGAGCAGTACTTC
CDR3 protein: CASSSKPGQGVYEQYF

V gene: TRBV5-6
clone size: -
J gene: TRBJ1-5
D gene: TRBD1
CDR3 DNA: TGTGCCAGCAGCTTGCGGGGACAGCCAAGGCCCCAGCATTTT
CDR3 protein: CASSLRGQPRPQHF

V gene: TRBV5-6
clone size: -
J gene: TRBJ2-5
D gene: -
CDR3 DNA: TGTGCCAGCAGCCGGGTGGCGGGAAGGGAAGAGACCCAGTACTTC
CDR3 protein: CASSRVAGREETQYF

V gene: TRBV21-1
clone size: few
J gene: TRBJ2-7
D gene: -
CDR3 DNA: TGTGCCAGCAGCAAAAGAGGGGCGGGAGGGGAACTCGAGCAGTACTTC
CDR3 protein: CASSKRGAGGELEQYF

V gene: TRBV7-7
clone size: -
J gene: TRBJ2-5
D gene: TRBD1
CDR3 DNA: TGTGCTAGCAGCTTAGAAGACAGGGAAGAGACCCAGTACTTC
CDR3 protein: CASSLEDREETQYF

V gene: TRBV15
clone size: -
J gene: TRBJ1-3
D gene: -
CDR3 DNA: TGTGCCACCAGCAGAGAGGTCAGCTCTGGAAACACCATATATTTT
CDR3 protein: CATSREVSSGNTIYF

V gene: TRBV9
clone size: -
J gene: TRBJ2-2
D gene: TRBD2
CDR3 DNA: TGTGCCAGCACCCCCAGCTTCACTAGCGTCGCGAACACCGGGGAGCTGTTTTTT
CDR3 protein: CASTPSFTSVANTGELFF

V gene: TRBV5-1
clone size: once
J gene: TRBJ1-4
D gene: -
CDR3 DNA: TGCGCCAGCAGCCCGGGGGGCAATAGAACTAATGAAAAACTGTTTTTT
CDR3 protein: CASSPGGNRTNEKLFF